The sequence of this TCR beta chain was determined in a study of STAT5B mutations in CD4+ large granular lymphocyte leukemia. V dropped 10 bases and J dropped 2 bases, with 24 bases sitting between them. The length of the CDR3 is 18 residues. Germline V gene sequence: CDR1 LNHDA, CDR2 SQIVND (reference sequence). Healthy controls were blood donor buffy coats. Study-level findings and limits: No patients shared main leukemic clonotypes, though 25% to 30% appeared at low frequency elsewhere.

In regard to this clone: Its antigen is unidentified.

The assay was run at survey level. Clones were sequenced by immunoSEQ multiplex PCR, and TCRdb holds only the in-frame ones, with some missing. The sample includes some 23,000 clones, about 80% of them seen just once. The sequenced sample was CD4+ T cells from blood buffy coats. The V and J genes are TRBV19 and TRBJ2-6, with D unresolved. This receptor was taken from a human donor in good health. CDR3 bases: TGTGCCATCCCAACGAATACAACAAGGCTGACTGGGGCCAACGTCCTGACTTTC. Translating gives CAIPTNTTRLTGANVLTF.